One and the same sample provided the 27 T cell receptor beta chains below, sequenced in a study of blood T cells in healthy people across ages. A sample-barcoded 5' primer and a J-beta primer mix were used in a second PCR of roughly 7 to 11 cycles. In TCRdb, the 5' RACE reads were re-called with MiXCR into one record per CDR3 protein. The data show 850,000 to 1,100,000 distinct CDR3 sequences, under 40% seen once. Material for sequencing was blood. The source of these receptors is a man aged 18 to 29 in good health.

The chain carries TRBV27 and TRBJ1-3; D not certain. The V gene lost 5 bases and the J gene lost 0 bases, with 8 bases spanning the gap. Germline CDR1 and CDR2: MNHEY and SMNVEV (reference sequence). The CDR3 runs to 14 residues. The CDR3 sequence: CASSRRASGNTIYF. In DNA, the CDR3 is TGTGCCAGCAGTCGGCGCGCCTCTGGAAACACCATATATTTT.

This clonotype occurred a few times. This chain links TRBV5-1 with TRBJ1-1; D is possibly TRBD1 (6 bases). This CDR3 spans 17 amino acids. Trimming pared 0 bases from V and 1 base from J, leaving 16 bases between. CDR1 SGHRS and CDR2 YFSETQ come from the germline V gene. The CDR3 DNA is TGCGCCAGCAGCTTGGGCCCCCTAGGGGGGGCGAACACTGAAGCTTTCTTT. It encodes CASSLGPLGGANTEAFF.

The table lists this clonotype with a few counts. J is TRBJ2-3 and V is TRBV4-2; 7 positions agree with TRBD2. The CDR3 is 16 amino acids. Germline V gene lookup returns CDR1 LGHNA and CDR2 YNFKEQ. V was clipped by 1 base and J by 0 bases; unmatched bases: 4. The CDR3 DNA follows: TGTGCCAGCAGCCAAGTGGGGCGGGGGAGCACAGATACGCAGTATTTT. As protein: CASSQVGRGSTDTQYF.

This CDR3 is CAGGTDEDTEAFF. CDR3 coding DNA: TGTGCCGGCGGGACAGACGAGGACACTGAAGCTTTCTTT. The chain recombines TRBV2 with TRBJ1-1; 7 bases are shared with TRBD1. V shed 11 bases and J 3 bases; nucleotides not matched to a gene: 9. Germline CDR1 and CDR2: SNHLY and FYNNEI. The CDR3 spans 13 residues.

This clonotype was counted a few times. V and J are TRBV20-1 and TRBJ2-5; possible D gene TRBD2, 5 bases. Trimming left V 5 bases short and J 11 bases short, with 24 bases between. The CDR3 sequence is 14 residues long. Germline V lookup: CDR1 DFQATT, CDR2 SNEGSKA (reference sequence). CDR3 nucleotides: TGCAGTGCTCCGAGTCTCGGGGTTGGCAATGAGCAGTACTTC. Translating gives CSAPSLGVGNEQYF.

The V call is TRBV20-1, the J call TRBJ2-7; D not resolved. Germline-derived CDR1 and CDR2 are DFQATT and SNEGSKA (reference sequence). The CDR3 consists of 14 residues. Deletions cut 5 bases from V and 3 bases from J, with 17 bases between. The CDR3 loop is CSALPNKNYYEQYF. The CDR3 DNA follows: TGCAGTGCTCTCCCCAATAAAAACTACTACGAGCAGTACTTC.

The rearrangement links TRBV29-1 to TRBJ2-1, with D perhaps matching TRBD1 (6 bases). This CDR3 spans 13 amino acids. CDR1 SQVTM and CDR2 ANQGSEA come from the germline V gene. The CDR3 DNA follows: TGCAACGTGGGACAAAACTCCTACAATGAGCAGTTCTTC. Protein: CNVGQNSYNEQFF.

This clonotype was seen many times. The chain recombines TRBV29-1 with TRBJ2-1; D tentatively reads TRBD1 or TRBD2 (5 bases each). Germline CDR1 is SQVTM and CDR2 is ANQGSEA. The CDR3 consists of 16 residues. V gave up 0 bases and J gave up 6 bases, with 18 bases separating them. Here the CDR3 reads CSVEDRGARDTNEQFF. The CDR3, as DNA: TGCAGCGTTGAAGATCGGGGCGCCAGGGATACCAATGAGCAGTTCTTC.

Only a few counts were recorded for this clonotype. This chain uses TRBV4-3 with TRBJ1-5; no reliable D call. Trimming removed 0 bases from V and 7 bases from J, with 13 bases in between. This CDR3 has 15 residues. The V gene's germline CDR1 is LGHNA and CDR2 YSLEER. The CDR3 spells CASSQDISSGQPQHF. CDR3 coding DNA: TGCGCCAGCAGCCAAGATATATCTTCGGGGCAGCCCCAGCATTTT.

CDR3 in DNA: TGTGCCAGCACCATCGACAGGGCGTCAACTAATGAAAAACTGTTTTTT. Its protein is CASTIDRASTNEKLFF. The chain is built from TRBV7-2 and TRBJ1-4; TRBD1 matches 7 bases. The CDR3 totals 16 residues. Germline V CDR1 and CDR2: SGHTA, FQGNSA. The V gene end was trimmed by 7 bases and the J gene end by 0 bases; junction bases not matched to a gene: 8.

The CDR3 DNA follows: TGTGCCAGCAGCCAAGATGGTCGGCAGGGAAAGGGCTGTGGCTACACCTTC. Translating gives CASSQDGRQGKGCGYTF. The chain joins TRBV3-1 to TRBJ1-2, with D possibly matching TRBD1 (5 bases). Per the germline V gene, CDR1 is LGHDT and CDR2 is YNNKEL (reference sequence). V lost 0 bases and J lost 7, with 21 bases in between. The CDR3 consists of 17 residues.

This chain links TRBV20-1 with TRBJ1-3, with D hard to call. The germline V gene has CDR1 DFQATT and CDR2 SNEGSKA (reference sequence). This CDR3 comprises 13 residues. V was trimmed by 1 base and J by 4 bases, leaving 8 bases between them. The CDR3 here is CSARVAAGNTIYF. The CDR3 nucleotides are TGCAGTGCTAGAGTCGCAGCCGGAAACACCATATATTTT.

The sample holds a few counts of this clonotype. The chain combines TRBV25-1 with TRBJ1-2; possible D gene TRBD1, 6 bases. The CDR3 totals 17 residues. Per the germline V gene, CDR1 is MGHDK and CDR2 is SYGVNS. V gave up 5 bases and J gave up 10 bases, with 29 bases separating them. CDR3 residues: CASSSRVIGGGSKVYTF. CDR3 nucleotides: TGTGCCAGCAGTTCTCGAGTAATAGGCGGGGGCTCGAAGGTCTACACCTTC.

The genes are TRBV20-1 and TRBJ1-5, with D possibly matching TRBD1 (5 bases). The CDR3 runs to 13 residues. Between the trimmed V and J ends, which lost 3 bases and 1 base, there was a span of 7 bases. Per germline, CDR1 DFQATT and CDR2 SNEGSKA (reference sequence). The CDR3 sequence: CSASRESNQPQHF. Written as DNA, the CDR3 is TGCAGTGCTAGCAGGGAGAGCAATCAGCCCCAGCATTTT.

V and J are TRBV20-1 and TRBJ1-2; 10 positions match TRBD1. The V gene end was trimmed by 6 bases and the J gene end by 8 bases; junction bases not matched to a gene: 18. The CDR3 runs to 16 residues. The germline CDR1 and CDR2 sequences are DFQATT and SNEGSKA (reference sequence). CDR3 sequence reads: CSAYLTPRDRGWGYTF. CDR3 nucleotide sequence: TGCAGTGCCTACCTAACCCCCCGGGACAGGGGTTGGGGCTACACCTTC.

The V and J genes are TRBV7-2 and TRBJ2-1, with a weak D call TRBD1 (6 bases). The CDR3 covers 15 residues. V gave up 2 bases and J gave up 7 bases, with 15 bases separating them. Germline CDR1 is SGHTA and CDR2 is FQGNSA. CDR3 amino acids: CASSLTGKGLNEQFF. The CDR3 nucleotides are TGTGCCAGCAGCTTAACAGGGAAGGGGTTGAATGAGCAGTTCTTC.

This clonotype was seen only a few times. The CDR3 spells CASSYRGGPTYNEQFF. DNA of the CDR3: TGTGCCAGCAGTTATCGGGGGGGGCCAACATACAATGAGCAGTTCTTC. The chain uses TRBV6-5 and TRBJ2-1; 8 bases map to TRBD2. The CDR3 has 16 amino acids. Losses at the gene ends were 3 bases for V and 4 bases for J; bases not matched to a gene: 8. CDR1 and CDR2 from the germline V gene are MNHEY and SVGAGI.

This chain uses TRBV7-3 with TRBJ2-1; 11 positions agree with TRBD2. V lost 5 bases to trimming and J lost 0 bases; unmatched junction nucleotides: 12. This CDR3 is built from 19 residues. The germline V gene encodes CDR1 SGHTA and CDR2 FQGTGA. The CDR3 loop is CASSRQRTSGPHSYNEQFF. CDR3 coding DNA: TGTGCCAGCAGCCGGCAGAGGACTAGCGGGCCCCACTCCTACAATGAGCAGTTCTTC.

This chain uses TRBV12-3 or TRBV12-4 with TRBJ2-2, with TRBD1 matching over 9 bases. The V and J ends lost 6 bases and 1 base, in that order; junction bases with no gene match: 6. The CDR3 covers 16 residues. The DNA for the CDR3 is TGTGCCAGCAGAAAGCCGGGACAGGGGAACACCGGGGAGCTGTTTTTT. Its translation is CASRKPGQGNTGELFF.

This clonotype appeared once. J is TRBJ1-2 and V is TRBV4-3; tentative D call: TRBD1 (5 bases). This CDR3 spans 15 amino acids. CDR1 and CDR2 (germline): LGHNA, YSLEER. V was clipped by 0 bases and J by 7 bases, with 15 bases between them. As DNA, the CDR3 is TGCGCCAGCAGCCAAGAGCCGTCGGGGGTTGGTGGCTACACCTTC. This gives the protein CASSQEPSGVGGYTF.

The chain recombines TRBV7-9 with TRBJ1-2; possible D gene TRBD1, 6 bases. The CDR3 covers 16 residues. Germline values: CDR1 SEHNR, CDR2 FQNEAQ (reference sequence). Deletions cut 3 bases from V and 4 bases from J, with 18 bases between. CDR3 DNA: TGTGCCAGCAGCTTTACAGGGTTAGGCGCTGGCTATGGCTACACCTTC. Its protein product is CASSFTGLGAGYGYTF. The full variable domain, with the rest looked up from reference TRBV7-9 and TRBJ1-2, is DTGVSQNPRHKITKRGQNVTFRCDPISEHNRLYWYRQTLGQGPEFLTYFQNEAQLEKSRLLSDRFSAERPKGSFSTLEIQRTEQGDSAMYLCASSFTGLGAGYGYTFGSGTRLTVV.

The rearrangement joins TRBV7-2 to TRBJ2-5; 8 nucleotides align to TRBD1. The CDR3 extends over 14 amino acids. Germline-derived CDR1 and CDR2 are SGHTA and FQGNSA. V lost 5 bases, J lost 4 bases, and 6 bases stayed unmatched. CDR3 in DNA: TGTGCCAGCAGCACTCCCGACAGGGGAGAGACCCAGTACTTC. This gives the protein CASSTPDRGETQYF.

This sequence joins TRBV9 and TRBJ2-1; D possibly corresponds to TRBD2 (6 bases). The CDR3 has 14 amino acids. V lost 4 bases, J lost 7 bases, and 15 bases lay in between. Looked up from germline, CDR1 is SGDLS and CDR2 is YYNGEE. The CDR3 loop reads CASSLAALRNEQFF. CDR3 nucleotide sequence: TGTGCCAGCAGCTTAGCGGCCCTGAGGAATGAGCAGTTCTTC. The variable domain in full, with the rest retrieved from reference TRBV9 and TRBJ2-1, is DSGVTQTPKHLITATGQRVTLRCSPRSGDLSVYWYQQSLDQGLQFLIQYYNGEERAKGNILERFSAQQFPDLHSELNLSSLELGDSALYFCASSLAALRNEQFFGPGTRLTVL.

This clonotype was detected a few times. The V and J genes are TRBV12-3 or TRBV12-4 and TRBJ1-5; 7 positions match TRBD1. There are 16 residues in the CDR3. The V and J ends lost 3 bases and 3 bases, in that order; junction bases with no gene match: 8. The DNA of the CDR3 is TGTGCCAGCAGTTTGGGGCAGGGGGTACTCAATCAGCCCCAGCATTTT. Protein sequence: CASSLGQGVLNQPQHF.

In its sample, this clonotype was seen a few times. The V gene is TRBV7-2, the J gene TRBJ1-2; TRBD1 matches at 7 bases. Germline trimming cut 2 bases from V and 8 bases from J; bases unmatched to any gene: 8. CDR1 and CDR2 (germline): SGHTA, FQGNSA. This CDR3 is 14 amino acids long. This CDR3 is CASSLYSGGIGYTF. The CDR3 DNA reads TGTGCCAGCAGCTTATACTCAGGGGGGATCGGCTACACCTTC.

The gene calls are TRBV4-1 and TRBJ1-5; D ambiguous. The CDR3 is 15 amino acids. Per germline, CDR1 MGHRA and CDR2 YSYEKL. V lost 1 base to trimming and J lost 0 bases, with 7 bases between them. CDR3 DNA: TGCGCCAGCAGCCAAGTGGTAACTAGCAATCAGCCCCAGCATTTT. Amino acid sequence: CASSQVVTSNQPQHF.

The chain links TRBV6-6 to TRBJ2-2; tentatively, D is TRBD2 (7 bases). Trimming removed 6 bases from V and 1 base from J, with 18 bases in between. Germline CDR1 and CDR2: MNHNY and SVGAGI (reference sequence). CDR3 length: 17 amino acids. CDR3 sequence (DNA): TGTGCCAGCAGCCCGTCGCTCGGGGGGCTGAACACCGGGGAGCTGTTTTTT. This gives the protein CASSPSLGGLNTGELFF.